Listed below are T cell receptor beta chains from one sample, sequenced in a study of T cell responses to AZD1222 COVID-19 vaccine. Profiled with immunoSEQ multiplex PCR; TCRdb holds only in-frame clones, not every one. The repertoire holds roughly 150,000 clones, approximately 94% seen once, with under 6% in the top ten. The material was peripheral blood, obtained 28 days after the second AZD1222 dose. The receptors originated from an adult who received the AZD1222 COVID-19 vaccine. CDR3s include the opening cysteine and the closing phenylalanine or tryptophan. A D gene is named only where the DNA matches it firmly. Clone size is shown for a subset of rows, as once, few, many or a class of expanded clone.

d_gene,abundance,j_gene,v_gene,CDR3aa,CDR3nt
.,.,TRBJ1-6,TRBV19,CASRSGGPSNSPLHF,TGTGCCAGCCGCTCCGGGGGACCCTCTAATTCACCCCTCCACTTT
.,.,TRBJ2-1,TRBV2,CASKTEASHYNEQFF,TGTGCCAGCAAAACGGAGGCTAGTCACTACAATGAGCAGTTCTTC
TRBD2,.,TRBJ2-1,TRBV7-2,CASSLRLAIYNEQFF,TGTGCCAGCAGCTTGAGACTAGCAATCTACAATGAGCAGTTCTTC
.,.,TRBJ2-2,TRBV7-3,CASSLTMAGNTGELFF,TGTGCCAGCAGCTTAACTATGGCAGGGAACACCGGGGAGCTGTTTTTT
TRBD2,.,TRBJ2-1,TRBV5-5,CASSLTASGTSYNEQFF,TGTGCCAGCAGCCTGACCGCTAGCGGTACCTCCTACAATGAGCAGTTCTTC
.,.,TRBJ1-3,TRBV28,CASSFVDTIYF,TGTGCCAGCAGTTTCGTGGACACCATATATTTT
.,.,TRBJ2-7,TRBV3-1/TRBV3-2,CASSPRRGQNPYEQYF,TGTGCCAGCAGCCCGAGACGGGGACAAAACCCCTACGAGCAGTACTTC
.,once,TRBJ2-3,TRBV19,CASSTLADTQYF,TGTGCCAGTAGTACCTTAGCGGATACGCAGTATTTT
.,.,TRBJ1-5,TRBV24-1,CATSDLEADTRRSNQPQHF,TGTGCCACCAGTGATTTGGAGGCGGACACCCGGCGTAGCAATCAGCCCCAGCATTTT
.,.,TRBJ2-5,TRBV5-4,CASRLDLRAQETQYF,TGTGCCAGCAGATTGGACCTCCGGGCCCAAGAGACCCAGTACTTC
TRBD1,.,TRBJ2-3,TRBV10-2,CASNRGQSDTQYF,TGCGCCAGCAACAGGGGGCAGTCAGATACGCAGTATTTT
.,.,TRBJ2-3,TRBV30,CAWSVPSAGTDTQYF,TGTGCCTGGAGTGTACCCAGCGCCGGGACAGATACGCAGTATTTT
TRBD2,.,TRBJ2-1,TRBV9,CASSPWTSGSVNEQFF,TGTGCCAGCAGCCCCTGGACTAGCGGGAGTGTCAATGAGCAGTTCTTC
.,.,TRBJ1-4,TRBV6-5,CASAVNEKLFF,TGTGCCAGCGCCGTAAATGAAAAACTGTTTTTT
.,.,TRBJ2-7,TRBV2,CASRAGQTYEQYF,TGTGCCAGCAGAGCGGGACAGACCTACGAGCAGTACTTC
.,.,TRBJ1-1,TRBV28,CASSSLGGVTEAFF,TGTGCCAGCAGTTCGCTCGGGGGGGTGACTGAAGCTTTCTTT
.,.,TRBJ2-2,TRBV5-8,CASTWGDPNTGELFF,TGTGCCAGCACGTGGGGGGACCCAAACACCGGGGAGCTGTTTTTT
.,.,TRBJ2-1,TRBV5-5,CASSPPRAEQFF,TGTGCCAGCAGCCCCCCCCGGGCGGAACAGTTCTTC
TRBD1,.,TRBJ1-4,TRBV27,CASSLTGGGEKLFF,TGTGCCAGCAGTCTCACAGGGGGTGGTGAAAAACTGTTTTTT
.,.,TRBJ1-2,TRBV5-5,CASSKELAAAYGYTF,TGTGCCAGCAGCAAGGAACTGGCCGCAGCTTATGGCTACACCTTC
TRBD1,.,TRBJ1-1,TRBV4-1,CASSYRDRATEAFF,TGCGCCAGCAGCTACCGGGACAGGGCCACTGAAGCTTTCTTT
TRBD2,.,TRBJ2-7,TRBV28,CASSRIQASGSYEQYF,TGTGCCAGCAGTAGAATTCAGGCTAGCGGGTCCTACGAGCAGTACTTC
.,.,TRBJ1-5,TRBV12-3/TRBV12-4,CASSFGRNQPQHF,TGTGCCAGCAGTTTTGGCCGCAATCAGCCCCAGCATTTT
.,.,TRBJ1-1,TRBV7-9,CASSLEAMNTEAFF,TGTGCCAGCAGCTTAGAAGCGATGAACACTGAAGCTTTCTTT
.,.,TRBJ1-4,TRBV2,CASRGHANEKLFF,TGTGCCAGCAGAGGGCATGCTAATGAAAAACTGTTTTTT
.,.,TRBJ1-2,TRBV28,CASRPRVYGYTF,TGTGCCAGCAGGCCCCGGGTCTATGGCTACACCTTC
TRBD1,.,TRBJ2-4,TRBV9,CASSARDRDPNIQYF,TGTGCCAGCAGCGCCCGGGACAGGGATCCAAACATTCAGTACTTC
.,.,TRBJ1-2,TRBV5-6,CASMGVNYGYTF,TGTGCCAGCATGGGAGTTAACTATGGCTACACCTTC
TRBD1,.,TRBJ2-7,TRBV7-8,CASSLAAGTGAPYEQYF,TGTGCCAGCAGCTTAGCGGCTGGGACAGGGGCCCCCTACGAGCAGTACTTC
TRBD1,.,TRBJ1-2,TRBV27,CASSFGTGGGYTF,TGTGCCAGCAGTTTCGGGACAGGGGGCGGTTACACCTTC
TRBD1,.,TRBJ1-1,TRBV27,CASSLSNRGPTDTEAFF,TGTGCCAGCAGTTTATCGAACAGGGGGCCAACGGACACTGAAGCTTTCTTT
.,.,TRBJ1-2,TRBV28,CASTLGPGPGYTF,TGTGCCAGCACCTTAGGGCCGGGACCTGGCTACACCTTC
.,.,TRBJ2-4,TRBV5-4,CASSLVPLAKNIQYF,TGTGCCAGCAGCTTGGTCCCCCTAGCCAAAAACATTCAGTACTTC
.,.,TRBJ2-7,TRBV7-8,CASSLSQLGEQYF,TGTGCCAGCAGCCTAAGCCAGCTGGGCGAGCAGTACTTC
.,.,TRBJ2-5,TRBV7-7,CASSHHWEPQETQYF,TGTGCCAGCAGCCATCACTGGGAACCCCAAGAGACCCAGTACTTC
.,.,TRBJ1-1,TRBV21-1,CAATKGGGAFF,TGTGCCGCCACGAAAGGGGGAGGGGCTTTCTTT
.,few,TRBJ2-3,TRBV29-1,CSVDLATDTQYF,TGCAGCGTTGATCTAGCCACAGATACGCAGTATTTT
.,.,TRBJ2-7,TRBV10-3,CAISEQRNSYEQYF,TGTGCCATCAGTGAGCAACGGAATTCCTACGAGCAGTACTTC
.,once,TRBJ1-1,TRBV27,CASSEGRGKPNTEAFF,TGTGCCAGCAGTGAGGGCAGGGGAAAACCGAACACTGAAGCTTTCTTT
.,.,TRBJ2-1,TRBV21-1,CASSKREGGYNEQFF,TGTGCCAGCAGCAAACGAGAGGGTGGCTACAATGAGCAGTTCTTC
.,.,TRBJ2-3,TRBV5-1,CASSFFGQGSGDTQYF,TGCGCCAGCAGCTTCTTTGGGCAGGGATCGGGAGATACGCAGTATTTT
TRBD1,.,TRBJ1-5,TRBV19,CASSMWQGAGSNQPQHF,TGTGCCAGTAGTATGTGGCAGGGGGCAGGGAGCAATCAGCCCCAGCATTTT
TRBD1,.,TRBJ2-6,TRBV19,CASTSVYGQGLSGANVLTF,TGTGCCAGTACCTCGGTCTACGGACAGGGGCTCTCTGGGGCCAACGTCCTGACTTTC
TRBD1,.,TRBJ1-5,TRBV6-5,CASSYRQGYQPQHF,TGTGCCAGCAGTTACAGACAGGGCTATCAGCCCCAGCATTTT
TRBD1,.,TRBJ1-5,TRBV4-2,CASSQSDRASNQPQHF,TGTGCCAGCAGCCAATCGGACAGGGCGAGCAATCAGCCCCAGCATTTT
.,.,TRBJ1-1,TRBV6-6,CASSPQRANTEAFF,TGTGCCAGCAGTCCGCAACGTGCGAACACTGAAGCTTTCTTT
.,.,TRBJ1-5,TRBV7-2,CASSSAGVDRPQHF,TGTGCCAGCAGCTCAGCAGGGGTCGATCGGCCCCAGCATTTT
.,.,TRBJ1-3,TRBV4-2,CASSQVEGGVNTIYF,TGTGCCAGCAGCCAGGTTGAAGGGGGGGTAAACACCATATATTTT
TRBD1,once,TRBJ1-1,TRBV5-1,CASSLRTGGSRTEAFF,TGCGCCAGCAGCCTCAGGACAGGGGGCTCTCGCACTGAAGCTTTCTTT
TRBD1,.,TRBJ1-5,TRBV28,CASNLGQGRQPQHF,TGTGCCAGCAACTTGGGACAGGGTCGTCAGCCCCAGCATTTT
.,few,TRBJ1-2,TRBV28,CASSDGRARSFYGYTF,TGTGCCAGCAGCGACGGGAGGGCCCGCAGTTTCTATGGCTACACCTTC
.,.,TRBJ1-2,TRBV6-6,CASSYSLGRLGMGYTF,TGTGCCAGCAGTTACTCTCTAGGACGCCTAGGTATGGGCTACACCTTC